These 32 T cell receptor beta chains originate from one sample sequenced in a study of control samples from healthy donors and cancer patients. Sequencing used immunoSEQ multiplex PCR; TCRdb keeps in-frame clones, though not all of them. Of approximately 82,000 clones listed, approximately 93% are singletons. Input material: PBMCs. Receptors originate from a woman aged 40 to 49 with lung cancer.

The V and J genes are TRBV27 and TRBJ2-3; D gene ambiguous. The germline V gene encodes CDR1 MNHEY and CDR2 SMNVEV (reference sequence). The CDR3 is made up of 11 amino acids. V gave up 3 bases and J gave up 7 bases, with 5 bases separating them. The CDR3 protein is CASSFGHTQYF. For the CDR3, the DNA is TGTGCCAGCAGTTTTGGTCATACGCAGTATTTT.

This chain links TRBV6-4 with TRBJ2-2, with D perhaps matching TRBD1 (6 bases). Per germline, CDR1 MRHNA and CDR2 SNTAGT. The V end lost 3 bases, the J end lost 5 bases, and 10 bases lay between the germline ends. CDR3 size: 14 residues. The chain's CDR3 is CASSEGQTTGELFF. CDR3 DNA sequence: TGTGCCAGCAGTGAGGGACAAACTACCGGGGAGCTGTTTTTT.

This chain uses TRBV2 with TRBJ1-2; 7 bases are a match to TRBD1. CDR1 SNHLY and CDR2 FYNNEI come from the germline V gene. This CDR3 is built from 13 residues. The V and J ends lost 8 bases and 2 bases, in that order; junction bases with no gene match: 5. This CDR3 is CASGTGENYGYTF. The CDR3 bases are TGTGCCAGCGGTACAGGGGAGAACTATGGCTACACCTTC.

The V gene is TRBV19, the J gene TRBJ1-1; D ambiguous. V dropped 6 bases and J dropped 1 base, with 12 bases sitting between them. The CDR3 spans 14 residues. Germline-derived CDR1 and CDR2 are LNHDA and SQIVND (reference sequence). CDR3 loop: CASSTETKNTEAFF. CDR3 in DNA: TGTGCCAGTAGCACAGAGACTAAGAACACTGAAGCTTTCTTT.

This chain uses TRBV24-1 with TRBJ2-1; maybe TRBD2 (5 bases). Trimming removed 4 bases from V and 5 bases from J, with 11 bases in between. The CDR3 spans 14 residues. Germline lookup yields CDR1 KGHDR and CDR2 SFDVKD. CDR3 sequence reads: CATSDTYGDNEQFF. The CDR3 DNA is TGTGCCACCAGTGACACGTACGGGGACAATGAGCAGTTCTTC.

The chain recombines TRBV4-1 with TRBJ1-4; TRBD1 matches 9 bases. Trimming at V came to 1 base and at J to 8 bases, leaving 14 bases not matched to a gene. This CDR3 spans 18 amino acids. Germline assignment: CDR1 MGHRA and CDR2 YSYEKL. The CDR3 spells CASSQGVLQGALREKLFF. CDR3 sequence (DNA): TGCGCCAGCAGCCAAGGGGTCCTACAGGGGGCGCTTCGGGAAAAACTGTTTTTT.

This clone has a single count. This chain connects TRBV28 to TRBJ1-1; D uncertain. This CDR3 has 13 residues. Germline V gene sequence: CDR1 MDHEN, CDR2 SYDVKM. Trimming removed 5 bases at V and 4 bases at J, with 11 bases between. The CDR3 region has the DNA TGTGCCAGCAGTAGTACAGCGAGCACTGAAGCTTTCTTT. It yields the protein CASSSTASTEAFF.

The rearrangement links TRBV15 to TRBJ1-2; D gene ambiguous. V lost 1 base and J lost 7, with 7 bases in between. CDR3 length: 12 amino acids. Germline lookup yields CDR1 LNHNV and CDR2 YYDKDF (reference sequence). CDR3 sequence (DNA): TGTGCCACCAGCAGAGTCAAGGGTGGCTACACCTTC. Encoded protein: CATSRVKGGYTF.

The chain has TRBV10-3 and TRBJ1-5, with D possibly being TRBD1 (5 bases). This CDR3 is 13 amino acids long. Trimming removed 10 bases from V and 5 bases from J, with 15 bases in between. Per germline, CDR1 ENHRY and CDR2 SYGVKD. The CDR3 coding sequence is TGTGCCACCCTCGGGACGGGTGATCAGCCCCAGCATTTT. It yields the protein CATLGTGDQPQHF.

The J gene is TRBJ1-2, the V gene TRBV2, with 8 bases lining up with TRBD1. The CDR3 totals 15 residues. The V and J ends lost 8 bases and 4 bases, in that order; junction bases with no gene match: 12. In germline, CDR1 is SNHLY, CDR2 FYNNEI. CDR3 coding DNA: TGTGCCAGCGATATTCGACAGGGGTTGCTCTATGGCTACACCTTC. It specifies CASDIRQGLLYGYTF.

V and J are TRBV10-3 and TRBJ2-3, with 10 bases identical to TRBD2. This CDR3 spans 18 amino acids. From germline, CDR1 is ENHRY and CDR2 SYGVKD. With V trimmed by 0 bases and J by 2 bases, 8 bases remained unmatched. The CDR3 nucleotides are TGTGCCATCAGTGAGTCAAGCGGGGGGGCCGTTAACACAGATACGCAGTATTTT. Protein sequence: CAISESSGGAVNTDTQYF.

The chain combines TRBV19 with TRBJ2-7; TRBD1 agrees at 10 bases. After removal of 6 bases from V and 1 base from J, the junction contained 3 bases not matched to a gene. The germline CDR1 and CDR2 sequences are LNHDA and SQIVND (reference sequence). The CDR3 length is 14 residues. CDR3 coding DNA: TGTGCCAGTAGCCGGGACAGGGGATCCTACGAGCAGTACTTC. It codes for CASSRDRGSYEQYF.

This chain uses TRBV14 with TRBJ1-1; D is unclear. V lost 0 bases and J 0 bases, leaving 11 bases between the germline ends. The length of the CDR3 is 16 residues. Germline values: CDR1 SGHDN, CDR2 FVKESK. The CDR3 is CASSQDREKVNTEAFF. CDR3 bases: TGTGCCAGCAGCCAAGATCGGGAGAAGGTGAACACTGAAGCTTTCTTT. The full variable domain, with the rest looked up from reference TRBV14 and TRBJ1-1, is EAGVTQFPSHSVIEKGQTVTLRCDPISGHDNLYWYRRVMGKEIKFLLHFVKESKQDESGMPNNRFLAERTGGTYSTLKVQPAELEDSGVYFCASSQDREKVNTEAFFGQGTRLTVV.

This clone was seen only once. The chain recombines TRBV15 with TRBJ2-2; unclear D gene. The CDR3 is 13 residues long. Germline-derived CDR1 and CDR2 are LNHNV and YYDKDF (reference sequence). V dropped 3 bases and J dropped 4 bases, with 6 bases sitting between them. The CDR3 sequence is CATSSLPTGELFF. The CDR3 nucleotides are TGTGCCACCAGCAGCCTTCCCACCGGGGAGCTGTTTTTT.

The genes are TRBV19 and TRBJ1-5, with TRBD1 matching 7 bases. The CDR3 runs to 13 residues. The germline V gene has CDR1 LNHDA and CDR2 SQIVND (reference sequence). V was clipped by 8 bases and J by 6 bases; unmatched bases: 7. The CDR3 is CASYDRAGQPQHF. CDR3 DNA: TGTGCCAGTTACGACAGGGCAGGTCAGCCCCAGCATTTT. Looking up the rest from reference TRBV19 and TRBJ1-5 gives the full variable domain: DGGITQSPKYLFRKEGQNVTLSCEQNLNHDAMYWYRQDPGQGLRLIYYSQIVNDFQKGDIAEGYSVSREKKESFPLTVTSAQKNPTAFYLCASYDRAGQPQHFGDGTRLSIL.

This clone was seen a single time. The chain links TRBV19 to TRBJ1-1; perhaps TRBD1 as D (5 bases). V dropped 4 bases and J dropped 5 bases, with 8 bases sitting between them. CDR1 and CDR2 from the germline V gene are LNHDA and SQIVND (reference sequence). The length of the CDR3 is 12 residues. CDR3 nucleotide sequence: TGTGCCAGTAGTAAAGGGACGACTGAAGCTTTCTTT. It specifies CASSKGTTEAFF.

The chain employs TRBV29-1 and TRBJ2-2, with TRBD1 identical over 9 bases. The CDR3 runs 14 residues. Germline V gives CDR1 SQVTM, CDR2 ANQGSEA. The ends lost 5 bases at V and 1 base at J; junction bases unmatched: 2. The CDR3 region is CSVQGQGNTGELFF. The CDR3 DNA reads as TGCAGCGTTCAGGGACAGGGGAACACCGGGGAGCTGTTTTTT.

The CDR3 spells CASNGNTEAFF. The CDR3 nucleotides are TGTGCCAGTAACGGGAACACTGAAGCTTTCTTT. J is TRBJ1-1 and V is TRBV19; D gene unclear. CDR3 length: 11 amino acids. CDR1 is LNHDA and CDR2 is SQIVND in the germline V gene (reference sequence). Trimming cost V 7 bases and J 1 base, with 4 bases left between them.

The chain recombines TRBV7-8 with TRBJ1-2; D not certain. Trimming removed 1 base from V and 4 bases from J, with 13 bases in between. The CDR3 is 15 amino acids. Germline V gene sequence: CDR1 SGHVS, CDR2 FQNEAQ. The CDR3 bases are TGTGCCAGCAGCTTAGTAGAGAACCCAGCCTATGGCTACACCTTC. It yields the protein CASSLVENPAYGYTF.

This clone was recorded once. The chain uses TRBV7-9 and TRBJ1-3; D is uncertain. V lost 5 bases and J lost 3, with 17 bases in between. The germline V gene encodes CDR1 SEHNR and CDR2 FQNEAQ (reference sequence). The CDR3 sequence is 16 residues long. The CDR3 DNA reads as TGTGCCAGCAGCATTACCGAAGGCCAGGATGGAAACACCATATATTTT. This codes for CASSITEGQDGNTIYF.

DNA of the CDR3: TGTGCCAGCAGTTTAGTCAGGGGCTACGAGCAGTACTTC. Protein product: CASSLVRGYEQYF. The chain uses TRBV27 and TRBJ2-7; possible D gene TRBD1, 6 bases. Deletions cut 2 bases from V and 3 bases from J, with 8 bases between. Germline CDR1 MNHEY, CDR2 SMNVEV (reference sequence). This CDR3 region has 13 residues.

This chain uses TRBV5-3 with TRBJ1-5; D is unresolved. TRBV5-3 is flagged as an ORF with uncertain function. CDR3 length: 12 amino acids. With 3 bases removed from V and 8 bases from J, the gap between germline ends came to 9 bases. The CDR3 sequence: CARSCATKPQHF. The CDR3 region has the DNA TGTGCCAGAAGCTGCGCGACGAAGCCCCAGCATTTT.

The CDR3 DNA reads TGTGCCAGCAGTTCGGCCGTTTTCGAGCAGTTCTTC. Translated, it gives CASSSAVFEQFF. The chain has TRBV13 and TRBJ2-1, with unresolved D. V was pared by 6 bases and J by 10 bases, with 13 bases between. From germline, CDR1 is PRHDT and CDR2 FYEKMQ (reference sequence). CDR3 length: 12 amino acids.

The genes are TRBV18 and TRBJ1-1, with 7 bases aligning to TRBD1. The CDR3 loop spans 13 amino acids. Germline CDR1 and CDR2: KGHSH and LQKENI. The V gene end was trimmed by 8 bases and the J gene end by 3 bases; junction bases not matched to a gene: 6. CDR3 amino acids: CASAQDRDTEAFF. CDR3 coding DNA: TGTGCCAGCGCACAAGACAGGGACACTGAAGCTTTCTTT.

The chain links TRBV6-5 to TRBJ2-5; 10 bases line up with TRBD2. The CDR3 is 14 amino acids. Germline loops: CDR1 MNHEY, CDR2 SVGAGI. V shed 8 bases, J shed 5 bases, and the junction held 8 bases outside the gene matches. The CDR3 reads CASGTGTSVETQYF. In nucleotides, the CDR3 is TGTGCCAGCGGTACCGGGACTAGCGTTGAGACCCAGTACTTC.

The rearrangement links TRBV6-5 to TRBJ1-6; 7 positions agree with TRBD1. The V gene's germline CDR1 is MNHEY and CDR2 SVGAGI. The trim removed 6 bases at V and 3 bases at J, leaving 2 bases unmatched. The CDR3 covers 14 residues. CDR3 amino acids: CASRGQNYNSPLHF. CDR3 DNA sequence: TGTGCCAGCAGGGGACAGAACTATAATTCACCCCTCCACTTT.

The V call is TRBV11-3, the J call TRBJ2-3; 7 bases line up with TRBD1. This CDR3 is 17 amino acids long. Per the germline V gene, CDR1 is SGHNT and CDR2 is YENEEA. The V gene end was trimmed by 1 base and the J gene end by 2 bases; junction bases not matched to a gene: 9. CDR3 bases: TGTGCCAGCAGCTTAGGGTTAGGACAGGACCCCACAGATACGCAGTATTTT. This gives the protein CASSLGLGQDPTDTQYF.

The gene calls are TRBV7-9 and TRBJ2-7; weak D call: TRBD2 (6 bases). The germline V gene has CDR1 SEHNR and CDR2 FQNEAQ (reference sequence). CDR3 length: 14 residues. V was pared by 0 bases and J by 6 bases, with 12 bases between. The CDR3 loop reads CASSLASRRGEQYF. CDR3 DNA sequence: TGTGCCAGCAGCTTAGCCTCAAGGCGGGGCGAGCAGTACTTC. Full variable domain (rest looked up from reference TRBV7-9 and TRBJ2-7): DTGVSQNPRHKITKRGQNVTFRCDPISEHNRLYWYRQTLGQGPEFLTYFQNEAQLEKSRLLSDRFSAERPKGSFSTLEIQRTEQGDSAMYLCASSLASRRGEQYFGPGTRLTVT.

The V and J genes are TRBV11-2 and TRBJ1-5; TRBD1 matches 7 bases. Germline lookup yields CDR1 SGHAT and CDR2 FQNNGV. V gave up 4 bases and J gave up 2 bases; unmatched junction bases: 5. The CDR3 runs 15 residues. The CDR3 nucleotides read TGTGCCAGCAGCTCTACAGGGGCCGGCAATCAGCCCCAGCATTTT. As protein: CASSSTGAGNQPQHF.

The chain joins TRBV5-4 to TRBJ1-6; D gene unclear. Germline V gene lookup returns CDR1 SGHNT and CDR2 YYREEE (reference sequence). V dropped 5 bases and J dropped 2 bases, with 11 bases sitting between them. The CDR3 contains 15 residues. The CDR3 here is CASRDDGAYNSPLHF. CDR3 sequence (DNA): TGTGCCAGCAGGGACGACGGGGCCTATAATTCACCCCTCCACTTT. Looking up the rest from reference TRBV5-4 and TRBJ1-6 gives the full variable domain: ETGVTQSPTHLIKTRGQQVTLRCSSQSGHNTVSWYQQALGQGPQFIFQYYREEENGRGNFPPRFSGLQFPNYSSELNVNALELDDSALYLCASRDDGAYNSPLHFGNGTRLTVT.

CDR3 coding DNA: TGTGCCAGCAGCACCACGCCGGGACAGGACCCCTCTCGGGGTTTCTTT. Translated: CASSTTPGQDPSRGFF. This chain uses TRBV5-5 with TRBJ1-1; 8 bases fit TRBD1. V trimming: 4 bases; J trimming: 13 bases; junction bases outside the gene matches: 21. Germline CDR1 reads SGHKS; CDR2 reads YYEKEE (reference sequence). The CDR3 loop spans 16 amino acids.

V usage is TRBV19 and J usage is TRBJ1-2, with unresolved D. CDR1 is LNHDA, CDR2 SQIVND, per germline (reference sequence). The length of the CDR3 is 15 residues. Trimming removed 2 bases from V and 2 bases from J, with 12 bases in between. The CDR3 nucleotides are TGTGCCAGTAGTATAACCACCGGGGTGAACTATGGCTACACCTTC. Protein: CASSITTGVNYGYTF.